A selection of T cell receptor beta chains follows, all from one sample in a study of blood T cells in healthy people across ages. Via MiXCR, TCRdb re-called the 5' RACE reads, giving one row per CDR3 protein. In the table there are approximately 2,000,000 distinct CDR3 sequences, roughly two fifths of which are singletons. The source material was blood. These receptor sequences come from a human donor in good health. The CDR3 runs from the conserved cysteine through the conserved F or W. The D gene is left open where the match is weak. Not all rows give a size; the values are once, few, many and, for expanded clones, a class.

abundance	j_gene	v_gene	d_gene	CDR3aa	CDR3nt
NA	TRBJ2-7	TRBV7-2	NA	CASSPDRHSYEQYF	TGTGCCAGCAGCCCCGACAGGCATTCCTACGAGCAGTACTTC
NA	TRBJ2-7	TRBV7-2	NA	CASSLREAPDYERYF	TGTGCCAGCAGCCTCCGCGAGGCTCCGGACTACGAGCGGTACTTC
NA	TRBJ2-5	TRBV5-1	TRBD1	CASSAGHGTGWEETQYF	TGCGCCAGCAGCGCAGGACACGGGACAGGGTGGGAAGAGACCCAGTACTTC
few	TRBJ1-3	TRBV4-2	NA	CASSHFRGRSGNTIYF	TGTGCCAGCAGCCACTTTCGGGGTCGCTCTGGAAACACCATATATTTT
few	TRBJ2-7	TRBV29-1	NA	CSVEDYSSYEQYF	TGCAGCGTTGAGGACTATAGCTCCTACGAGCAGTACTTC
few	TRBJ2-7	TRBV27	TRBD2	CASSPSSGGGTQYF	TGTGCCAGCAGTCCGTCTAGCGGGGGAGGGACTCAGTACTTC
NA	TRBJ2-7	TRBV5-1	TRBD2	CASSLPSLAGKNEQYF	TGCGCCAGCAGCTTGCCCTCCCTAGCGGGGAAGAACGAGCAGTACTTC
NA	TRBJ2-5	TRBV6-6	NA	CASSYRPTGETQYF	TGTGCCAGCAGTTACAGACCCACCGGAGAGACCCAGTACTTC
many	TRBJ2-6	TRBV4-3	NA	CASSQGSSGANVLTF	TGCGCCAGCAGCCAGGGGTCCTCTGGGGCCAACGTCCTGACTTTC
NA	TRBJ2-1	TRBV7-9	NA	CASSPHLTSWDEQFF	TGTGCCAGCAGCCCCCATTTGACGTCTTGGGATGAGCAGTTCTTC
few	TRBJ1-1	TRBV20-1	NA	CSAKGHLNTEAFF	TGCAGTGCTAAAGGCCATTTGAACACTGAAGCTTTCTTT
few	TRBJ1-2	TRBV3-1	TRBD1	CASSQEGTAGYTF	TGTGCCAGCAGCCAAGAGGGGACAGCCGGCTACACCTTC
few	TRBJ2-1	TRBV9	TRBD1	CASSVRQGFTYNEQFF	TGTGCCAGCAGCGTCCGACAGGGTTTCACCTACAATGAGCAGTTCTTC
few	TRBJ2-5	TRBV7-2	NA	CASSQSGPRETQYF	TGTGCCAGCAGCCAGTCCGGCCCAAGGGAGACCCAGTACTTC
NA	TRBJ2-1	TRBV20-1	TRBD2	CSAPLINSGGTNEQFF	TGCAGTGCCCCCTTGATTAATAGCGGGGGGACGAATGAGCAGTTCTTC
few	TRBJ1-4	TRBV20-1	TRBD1	CSARGGTDNEKLFF	TGCAGTGCTAGAGGCGGGACAGATAATGAAAAACTGTTTTTT
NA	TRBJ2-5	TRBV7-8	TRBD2	CASRYKFQGGETQYF	TGTGCCAGCAGATATAAATTCCAGGGAGGGGAGACCCAGTACTTC
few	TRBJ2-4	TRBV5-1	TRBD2	CASSLGLAGWEQYF	TGCGCCAGCAGCCTCGGACTAGCGGGGTGGGAGCAGTACTTC
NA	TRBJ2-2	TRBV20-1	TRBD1	CSAIQQGASDTGELFF	TGCAGTGCTATTCAACAGGGGGCGAGCGACACCGGGGAGCTGTTTTTT
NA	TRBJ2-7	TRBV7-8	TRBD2	CASTSPSGAYEQYF	TGTGCCAGCACCTCCCCTAGCGGGGCCTACGAGCAGTACTTC
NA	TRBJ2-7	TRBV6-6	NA	CASSTARAYEQYF	TGTGCCAGCAGTACCGCGAGAGCCTACGAGCAGTACTTC
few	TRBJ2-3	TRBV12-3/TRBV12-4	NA	CASSLGDATLSTDTQYF	TGTGCCAGCAGTCTAGGGGACGCTACATTAAGCACAGATACGCAGTATTTT
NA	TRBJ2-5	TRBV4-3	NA	CASSHSARTATQYF	TGCGCCAGCAGCCACTCCGCGCGGACTGCGACCCAGTACTTC
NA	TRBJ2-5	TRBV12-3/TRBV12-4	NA	CASSLEEQGPRWAQYF	TGTGCCAGCAGTTTAGAGGAACAGGGTCCTAGGTGGGCCCAGTACTTC
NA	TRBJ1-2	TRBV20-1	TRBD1	CSAKDREGGYTF	TGCAGTGCTAAGGACAGGGAGGGTGGCTACACCTTC
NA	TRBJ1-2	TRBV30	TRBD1	CAWNDRDSYGYTF	TGTGCCTGGAATGACAGGGATTCCTATGGCTACACCTTC
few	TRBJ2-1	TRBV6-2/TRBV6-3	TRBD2	CASSLYLAGGPGEQFF	TGTGCCAGCAGTCTGTATCTAGCGGGGGGGCCGGGTGAGCAGTTCTTC
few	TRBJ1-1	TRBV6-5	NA	CASSNGLNTEAFF	TGTGCCAGCTCAAATGGACTGAACACTGAAGCTTTCTTT
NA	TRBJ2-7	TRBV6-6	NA	CASSYVRQRPSEQYF	TGTGCCAGCAGTTACGTTCGACAGCGTCCCTCCGAGCAGTACTTC
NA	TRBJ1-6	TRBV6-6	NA	CASSYSGNDPPLHF	TGTGCCAGCAGTTACTCGGGGAATGATCCACCCCTCCACTTT
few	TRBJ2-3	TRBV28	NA	CASSTNREPDTQYF	TGTGCCAGCAGTACAAACAGGGAACCAGATACGCAGTATTTT
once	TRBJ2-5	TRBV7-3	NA	CASSLQGGTQETQYF	TGTGCCAGCAGCTTACAGGGGGGCACCCAAGAGACCCAGTACTTC
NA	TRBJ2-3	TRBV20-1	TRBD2	CSARPRGGQRGDTDTQYF	TGCAGTGCTAGACCGCGGGGAGGCCAGCGGGGGGACACAGATACGCAGTATTTT
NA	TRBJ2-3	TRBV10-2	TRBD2	CASSEAGGFTDTQYF	TGCGCCAGCAGTGAGGCGGGGGGGTTCACAGATACGCAGTATTTT
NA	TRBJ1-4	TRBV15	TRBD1	CATSPTEDREKLFF	TGTGCCACCAGCCCGACCGAGGACAGGGAAAAACTGTTTTTT
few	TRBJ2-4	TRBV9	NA	CASSVKAAGVENIQYF	TGTGCCAGCAGCGTAAAGGCGGCAGGGGTAGAGAACATTCAGTACTTC
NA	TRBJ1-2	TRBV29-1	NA	CSVDHQWGDGYTF	TGCAGCGTTGACCATCAGTGGGGCGATGGCTACACCTTC
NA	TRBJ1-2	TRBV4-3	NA	CASSQDLGEWNYGYTF	TGCGCCAGCAGCCAAGACCTGGGGGAGTGGAACTATGGCTACACCTTC
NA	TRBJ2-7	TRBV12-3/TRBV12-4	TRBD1	CASSRGQGSFYEQYF	TGTGCCAGCAGTCGAGGACAGGGCAGCTTTTACGAGCAGTACTTC
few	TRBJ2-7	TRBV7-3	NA	CASSPSLEHEQYF	TGTGCCAGCAGCCCCTCACTCGAGCACGAGCAGTACTTC
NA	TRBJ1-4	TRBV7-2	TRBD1	CASSRGQGGREKLFF	TGTGCCAGCAGTCGCGGACAGGGAGGGCGGGAAAAACTGTTTTTT
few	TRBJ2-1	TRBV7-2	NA	CASSPNDFYNEQFF	TGTGCCAGCAGCCCCAACGACTTCTACAATGAGCAGTTCTTC
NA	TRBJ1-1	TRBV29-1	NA	CSVEENLGAEAFF	TGCAGCGTTGAAGAGAACTTGGGCGCTGAAGCTTTCTTT
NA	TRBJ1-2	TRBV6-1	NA	CASSETRRDSYTF	TGTGCCAGCAGTGAAACTCGACGGGATAGCTACACCTTC
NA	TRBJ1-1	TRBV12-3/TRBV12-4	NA	CASSPSRASNTEAFF	TGTGCCAGCAGTCCCTCTAGGGCCTCCAACACTGAAGCTTTCTTT
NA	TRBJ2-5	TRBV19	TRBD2	CASNRGLAGAETQYF	TGTGCCAGCAACCGGGGACTAGCGGGGGCAGAGACCCAGTACTTC
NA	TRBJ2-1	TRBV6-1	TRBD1	CASSPLGTGSDNEQFF	TGTGCCAGCAGTCCCCTGGGGACAGGGTCCGACAATGAGCAGTTCTTC
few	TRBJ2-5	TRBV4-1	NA	CASSQDETRGETQYF	TGCGCCAGCAGCCAAGATGAGACTAGGGGAGAGACCCAGTACTTC
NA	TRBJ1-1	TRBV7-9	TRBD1	CASSLIPGQGSTEAFF	TGTGCCAGCAGTTTGATACCGGGACAGGGTTCGACTGAAGCTTTCTTT
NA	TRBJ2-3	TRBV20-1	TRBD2	CSATLLAGAVRPQYF	TGCAGTGCTACCCTCCTAGCGGGGGCCGTCCGACCGCAGTATTTT
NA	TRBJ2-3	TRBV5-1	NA	CASSLSDRGTDTQYF	TGCGCCAGCAGCTTGAGCGACAGAGGCACAGATACGCAGTATTTT